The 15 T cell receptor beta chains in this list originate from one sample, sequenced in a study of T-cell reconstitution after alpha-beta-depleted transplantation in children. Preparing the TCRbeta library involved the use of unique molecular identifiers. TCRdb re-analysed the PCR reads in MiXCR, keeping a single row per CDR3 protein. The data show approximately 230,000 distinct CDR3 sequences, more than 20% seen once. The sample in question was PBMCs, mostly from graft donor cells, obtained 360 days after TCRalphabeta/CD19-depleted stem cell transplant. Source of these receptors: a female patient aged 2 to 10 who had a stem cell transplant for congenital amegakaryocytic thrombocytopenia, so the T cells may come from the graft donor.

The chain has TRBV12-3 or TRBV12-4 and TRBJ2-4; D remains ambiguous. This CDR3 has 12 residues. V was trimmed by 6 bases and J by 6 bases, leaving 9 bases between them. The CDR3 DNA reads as TGTGCCAGCAGCGCGGTTGGAAACATTCAGTACTTC. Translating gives CASSAVGNIQYF.

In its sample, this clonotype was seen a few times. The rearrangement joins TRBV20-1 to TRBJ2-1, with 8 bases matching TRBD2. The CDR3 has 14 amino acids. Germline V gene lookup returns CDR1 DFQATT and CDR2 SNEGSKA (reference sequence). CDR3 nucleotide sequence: TGCAGAGCGTTAAGCGGGAGCTCCTACAATGAGCAGTTCTTC. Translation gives CRALSGSSYNEQFF.

This CDR3 is CASSLRDRGYEQYF. In nucleotides, the CDR3 is TGTGCCAGCAGTCTCCGGGACAGGGGTTACGAGCAGTACTTC. This chain links TRBV28 with TRBJ2-7, with TRBD1 matching 10 bases. The CDR3 loop spans 14 amino acids. The V and J ends lost 5 bases and 4 bases, in that order; junction bases with no gene match: 5. Looked up from germline, CDR1 is MDHEN and CDR2 is SYDVKM.

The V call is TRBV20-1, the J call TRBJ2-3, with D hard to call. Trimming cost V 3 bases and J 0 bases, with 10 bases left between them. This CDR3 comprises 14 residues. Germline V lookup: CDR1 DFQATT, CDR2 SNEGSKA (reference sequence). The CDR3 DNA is TGCAGTGCTAGTGAAAAGCCTAGCACAGATACGCAGTATTTT. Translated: CSASEKPSTDTQYF.

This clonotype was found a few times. CDR3 in DNA: TGTGCCAGCAGCCAGGGACTGGCCACAGATACGCAGTATTTT. Translation: CASSQGLATDTQYF. The chain employs TRBV4-2 and TRBJ2-3; the D gene is possibly TRBD2 (6 bases). Germline V lookup: CDR1 LGHNA, CDR2 YNFKEQ. V dropped 3 bases and J dropped 2 bases, with 9 bases sitting between them. CDR3 length equals 14 residues.

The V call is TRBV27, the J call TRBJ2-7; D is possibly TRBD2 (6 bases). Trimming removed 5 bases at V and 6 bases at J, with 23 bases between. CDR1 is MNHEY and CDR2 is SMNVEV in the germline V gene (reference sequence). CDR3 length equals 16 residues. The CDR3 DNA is TGTGCCAGCAGTGAGGGACTCCGAAATTACCTCCGCGAGCAGTACTTC. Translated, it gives CASSEGLRNYLREQYF.

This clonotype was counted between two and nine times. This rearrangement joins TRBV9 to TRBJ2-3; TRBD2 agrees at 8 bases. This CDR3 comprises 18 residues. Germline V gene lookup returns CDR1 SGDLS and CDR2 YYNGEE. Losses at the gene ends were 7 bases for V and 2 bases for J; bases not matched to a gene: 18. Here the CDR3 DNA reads TGTGCCAGCGAGGGTAGATTGTTGGCTAGCGGGTACACAGATACGCAGTATTTT. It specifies CASEGRLLASGYTDTQYF.

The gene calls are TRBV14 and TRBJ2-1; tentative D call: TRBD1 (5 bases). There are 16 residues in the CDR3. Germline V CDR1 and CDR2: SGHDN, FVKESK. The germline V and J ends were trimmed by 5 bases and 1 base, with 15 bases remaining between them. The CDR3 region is CASSVRVRGSYNEQFF. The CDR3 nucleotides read TGTGCCAGCAGCGTACGCGTTAGGGGATCCTACAATGAGCAGTTCTTC.

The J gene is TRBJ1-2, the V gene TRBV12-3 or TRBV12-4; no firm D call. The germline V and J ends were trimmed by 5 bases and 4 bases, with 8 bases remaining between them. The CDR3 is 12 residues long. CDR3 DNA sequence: TGTGCCAGCAGTAGAGGTTTCTATGGCTACACCTTC. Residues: CASSRGFYGYTF.

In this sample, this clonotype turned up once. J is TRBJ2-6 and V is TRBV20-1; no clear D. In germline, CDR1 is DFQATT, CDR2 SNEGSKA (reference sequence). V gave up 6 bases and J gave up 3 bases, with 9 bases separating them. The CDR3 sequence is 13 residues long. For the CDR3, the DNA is TGCAGTGCAAAGGCGGATGGGGCCAACGTCCTGACTTTC. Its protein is CSAKADGANVLTF.

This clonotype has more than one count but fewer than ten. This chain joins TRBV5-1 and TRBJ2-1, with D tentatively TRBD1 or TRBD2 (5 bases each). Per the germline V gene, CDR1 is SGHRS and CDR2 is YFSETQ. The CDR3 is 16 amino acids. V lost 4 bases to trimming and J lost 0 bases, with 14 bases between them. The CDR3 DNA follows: TGCGCCAGCAGCCGGGGCCCCGGAAGCTCCTACAATGAGCAGTTCTTC. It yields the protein CASSRGPGSSYNEQFF.

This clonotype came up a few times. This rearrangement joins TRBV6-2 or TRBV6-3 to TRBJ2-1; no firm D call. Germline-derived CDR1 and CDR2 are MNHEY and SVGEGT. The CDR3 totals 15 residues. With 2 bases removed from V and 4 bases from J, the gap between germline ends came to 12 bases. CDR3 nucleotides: TGTGCCAGCAGTTACGGGGTCCCTCCATACAATGAGCAGTTCTTC. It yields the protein CASSYGVPPYNEQFF.

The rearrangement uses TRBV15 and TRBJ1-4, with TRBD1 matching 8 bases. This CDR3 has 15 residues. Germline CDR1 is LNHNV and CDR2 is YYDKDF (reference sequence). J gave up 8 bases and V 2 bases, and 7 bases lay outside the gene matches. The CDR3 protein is CATSRRGQGGEKLFF. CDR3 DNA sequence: TGTGCCACCAGCAGACGAGGACAGGGTGGCGAAAAACTGTTTTTT.

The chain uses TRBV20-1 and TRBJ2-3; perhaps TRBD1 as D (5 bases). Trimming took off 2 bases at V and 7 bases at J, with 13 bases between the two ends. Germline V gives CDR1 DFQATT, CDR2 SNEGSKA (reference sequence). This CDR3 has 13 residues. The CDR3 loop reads CSARQVRQYTQYF. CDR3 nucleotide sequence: TGCAGTGCTAGACAGGTTCGACAGTATACGCAGTATTTT.

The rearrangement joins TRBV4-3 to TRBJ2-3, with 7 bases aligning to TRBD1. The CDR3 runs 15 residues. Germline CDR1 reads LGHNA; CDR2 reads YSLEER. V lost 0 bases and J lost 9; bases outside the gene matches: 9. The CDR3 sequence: CASSQDRGPVETQYF. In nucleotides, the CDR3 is TGCGCCAGCAGCCAAGATAGGGGGCCGGTTGAAACGCAGTATTTT.